This TCR beta chain originates from a study of T cell responses to AZD1222 COVID-19 vaccine. General study results and limits: Females outnumbered males among donors, who were mostly white British; clonal diversity was possibly underestimated.

About this clone: Its antigen remains unidentified.

Produced via immunoSEQ multiplex PCR; TCRdb's table is partial and in-frame only. The sample shows around 110,000 clones, roughly nine tenths of them seen only once. Germline values: CDR1 SEHNR, CDR2 FQNEAQ (reference sequence). This CDR3 is 14 amino acids long. Germline trimming cut 8 bases from V and 3 bases from J; bases unmatched to any gene: 3. The clonotype comes from an adult who received the AZD1222 COVID-19 vaccine. This specimen consisted of peripheral blood, obtained 28 days after the second AZD1222 dose. This chain uses TRBV7-9 with TRBJ2-3, with 12 bases identical to TRBD2. The CDR3, as DNA: TGTGCCAGCTTTACTAGCGGGAGGACAGATACGCAGTATTTT. Amino acid sequence: CASFTSGRTDTQYF.